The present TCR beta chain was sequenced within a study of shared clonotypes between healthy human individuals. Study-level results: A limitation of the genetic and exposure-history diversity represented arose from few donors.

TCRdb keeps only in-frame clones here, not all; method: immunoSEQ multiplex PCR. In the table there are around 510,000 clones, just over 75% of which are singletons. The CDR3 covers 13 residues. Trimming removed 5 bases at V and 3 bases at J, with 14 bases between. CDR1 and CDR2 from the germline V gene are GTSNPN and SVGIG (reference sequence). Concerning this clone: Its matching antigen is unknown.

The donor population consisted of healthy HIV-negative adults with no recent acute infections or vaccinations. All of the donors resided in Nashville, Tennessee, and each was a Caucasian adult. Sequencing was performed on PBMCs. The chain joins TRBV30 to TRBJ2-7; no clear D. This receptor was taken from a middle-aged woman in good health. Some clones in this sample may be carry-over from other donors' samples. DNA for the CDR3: TGTGCCTGGCGGACCCGAGGAGTCTACGAGCAGTACTTC. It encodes CAWRTRGVYEQYF.